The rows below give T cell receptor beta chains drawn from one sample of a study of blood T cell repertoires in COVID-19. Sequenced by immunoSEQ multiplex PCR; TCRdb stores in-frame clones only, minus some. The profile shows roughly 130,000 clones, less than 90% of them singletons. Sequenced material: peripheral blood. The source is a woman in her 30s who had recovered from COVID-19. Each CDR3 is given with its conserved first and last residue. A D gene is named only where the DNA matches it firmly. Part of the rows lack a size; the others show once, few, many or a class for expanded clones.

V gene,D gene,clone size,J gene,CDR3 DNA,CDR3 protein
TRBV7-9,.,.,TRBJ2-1,TGTGCCAGCGGCTCAGGGGAATTTTATGAGCAGTTCTTC,CASGSGEFYEQFF
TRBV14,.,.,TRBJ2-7,TGTGCCAGCAGCCATACCGGAGGTGGGGGGAATTATGCCTACAACTCCTACGAGCAGTACTTC,CASSHTGGGGNYAYNSYEQYF
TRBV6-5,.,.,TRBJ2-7,TGTGCCAGCAGCTCCCCGCCCAGGGGAACCTACGAGCAGTACTTC,CASSSPPRGTYEQYF
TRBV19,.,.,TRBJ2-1,TGTGCCAGTAGTCAGGCCGGGACCTACAATGAGCAGTTCTTC,CASSQAGTYNEQFF
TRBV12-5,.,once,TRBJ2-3,TGTGCTAGTGGCCTCGCTAGAGCCGCAGATACGCAGTATTTT,CASGLARAADTQYF
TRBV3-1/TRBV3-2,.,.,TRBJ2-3,TGTGCCAGCAGCCACCCCGTGAGCGTATCCACAGATACGCAGTATTTT,CASSHPVSVSTDTQYF
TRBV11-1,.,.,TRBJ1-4,TGTGCCACCTCCGAGGACGGAGGGGAAAAACTGTTTTTT,CATSEDGGEKLFF
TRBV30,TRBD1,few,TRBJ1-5,TGTGCCTGGAGTCATACAGGACAGGGGGCATATAGCAATCAGCCCCAGCATTTT,CAWSHTGQGAYSNQPQHF
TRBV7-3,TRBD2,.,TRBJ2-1,TGTGCCAGCAGCTTGGCTAGCGGGGTAGGTAATGAGCAGTTCTTC,CASSLASGVGNEQFF
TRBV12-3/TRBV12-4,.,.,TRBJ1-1,TGTGCCAGCAGTTTAACAGGAGCTACTGAAGCTTTCTTT,CASSLTGATEAFF
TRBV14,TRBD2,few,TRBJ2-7,TGTGCCAGCAGCCAACCGGGACTAGGAAACTACGAGCAGTACTTC,CASSQPGLGNYEQYF
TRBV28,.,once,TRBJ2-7,TGTGCCAGCAGTTTGGACGGTCGAGGGGACATGGAGCAGTACTTC,CASSLDGRGDMEQYF
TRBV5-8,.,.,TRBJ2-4,TGTGCCAGCAGCTTGGAACAGTTAGCCAAAAACATTCAGTACTTC,CASSLEQLAKNIQYF
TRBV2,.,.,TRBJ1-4,TGTGCCAGCAGTGAAAGGACACTTCGGGCTAATGAAAAACTGTTTTTT,CASSERTLRANEKLFF
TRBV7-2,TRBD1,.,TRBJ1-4,TGTGCCAGCAGCTCGGCCGACTCGGGACAGGGGAGGAAAAAACTGTTTTTT,CASSSADSGQGRKKLFF
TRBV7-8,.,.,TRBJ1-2,TGTGCCAGCAGCCTCCAGGGGTTGAACTATGGCTACACCTTC,CASSLQGLNYGYTF
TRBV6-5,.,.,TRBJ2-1,TGTGCCAGCAGCCTCCTAGCAGATTCCTACAATGAGCAGTTCTTC,CASSLLADSYNEQFF
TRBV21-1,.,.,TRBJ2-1,TGTGCCAGCAGCAAAGCCGGGACAGGGGTCGGCGATGAGCAGTTCTTC,CASSKAGTGVGDEQFF
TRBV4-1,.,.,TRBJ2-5,TGCGCCAGCAGTCGCACCGCGACAGCCATGGAGACCCAGTACTTC,CASSRTATAMETQYF
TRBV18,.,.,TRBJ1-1,TGTGCCAGCTCACTGGGACACAAGAACACTGAAGCTTTCTTT,CASSLGHKNTEAFF
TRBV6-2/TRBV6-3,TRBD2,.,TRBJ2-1,TGTGCCAGCAGTTACTCGACGTCTAGCGGGGCCCCTTCACTTGGGCAGTTCTTC,CASSYSTSSGAPSLGQFF
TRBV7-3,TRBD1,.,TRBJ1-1,TGTGCCAGCAGCGACAGGGGGGTCACTGAAGCTTTCTTT,CASSDRGVTEAFF
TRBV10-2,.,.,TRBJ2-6,TGCGCCAGCACCGACAGGCCGCCCCTCTCTGGGGCCAACGTCCTGACTTTC,CASTDRPPLSGANVLTF
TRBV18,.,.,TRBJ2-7,TGTGCCAGCTCAAAGGTTGCGGACGAGCAGTACTTC,CASSKVADEQYF
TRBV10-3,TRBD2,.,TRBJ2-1,TGTGCCATCAGCCGGACTAGCGGATACTACAATGAGCAGTTCTTC,CAISRTSGYYNEQFF
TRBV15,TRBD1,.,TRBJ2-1,TGTGCCACCAGCGGAGGGGCGGGACAGGGTCATTCCTACAATGAGCAGTTCTTC,CATSGGAGQGHSYNEQFF
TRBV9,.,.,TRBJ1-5,TGTGCCAGCGGGCGTCTCAATCAGCCCCAGCATTTT,CASGRLNQPQHF
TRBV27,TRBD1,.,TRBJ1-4,TGTGCCAGCAGTTCCGGGACAGGCCCCCGAAATGAAAAACTGTTTTTT,CASSSGTGPRNEKLFF
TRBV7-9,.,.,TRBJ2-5,TGTGCCAGCAGCTTACGACTAGACCAAGAGACCCAGTACTTC,CASSLRLDQETQYF
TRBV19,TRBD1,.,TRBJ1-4,TGTGCCAGTAGTTGGGACAGGGCTAGTGAAAAACTGTTTTTT,CASSWDRASEKLFF
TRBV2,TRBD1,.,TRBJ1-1,TGTGCCATCACCAGCAGTGGGGGACAGGGAAAAGCTTTCTTT,CAITSSGGQGKAFF
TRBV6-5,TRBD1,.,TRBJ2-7,TGTGCCAGCAGATACCGGGACAGGGGTACCTACGAGCAGTACTTC,CASRYRDRGTYEQYF
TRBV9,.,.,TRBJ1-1,TGTGCCAGCAGCGTGGTATCGGGGGGTCGTGCTGAAGCTTTCTTT,CASSVVSGGRAEAFF
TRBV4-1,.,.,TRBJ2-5,TGCGCCAGCAGCCAAGAAGTCGGGGTACGAGAGACCCAGTACTTC,CASSQEVGVRETQYF
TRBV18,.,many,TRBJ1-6,TGTGCCAGCTCACCATGGGACGGAGGGAATTCACCCCTCCACTTT,CASSPWDGGNSPLHF
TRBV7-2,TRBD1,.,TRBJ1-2,TGTGCCAGCAGCGCCCGGACAGGCGTAGGCTATGGCTACACCTTC,CASSARTGVGYGYTF
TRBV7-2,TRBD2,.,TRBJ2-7,TGTGCCAGCAGCTTGGGCGGGAGGTACGAGCAGTACTTC,CASSLGGRYEQYF
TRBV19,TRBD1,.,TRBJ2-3,TGTGCCAGTAGTACCCAGGGGGATTGGACAGATACGCAGTATTTT,CASSTQGDWTDTQYF
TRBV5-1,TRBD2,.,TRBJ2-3,TGCGCCAGCAGCCCCGGGACTAGCGGGACAGATACGCAGTATTTT,CASSPGTSGTDTQYF
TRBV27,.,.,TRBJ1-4,TGTGCCAGCAGTCAAGGTCAGGGGCTGGGAGAAAAACTGTTTTTT,CASSQGQGLGEKLFF
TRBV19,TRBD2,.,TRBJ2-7,TGTGCCAGTAGTAGTAGCGGGGCGAGCTCCTACGAGCAGTACTTC,CASSSSGASSYEQYF
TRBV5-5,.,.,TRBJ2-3,TGTGCCAGCAGCTTGGACGGGGGCACAGATACGCAGTATTTT,CASSLDGGTDTQYF
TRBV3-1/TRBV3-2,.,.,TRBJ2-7,TGTGCCAGCAGCCGGGGGGCGAGGGGGCGAAACGAGCAGTACTTC,CASSRGARGRNEQYF
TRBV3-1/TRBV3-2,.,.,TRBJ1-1,TGTGCCAGCAGCCGTACAGGGCTCGGGGACACTGAAGCTTTCTTT,CASSRTGLGDTEAFF
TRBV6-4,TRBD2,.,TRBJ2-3,TGTGCCAGCAGGGTTACTAGCGGGAGAGGGTATTTT,CASRVTSGRGYF
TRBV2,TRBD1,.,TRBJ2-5,TGTGCCAGCAGCCTAAGACAGGGAGAGACCCAGTACTTC,CASSLRQGETQYF
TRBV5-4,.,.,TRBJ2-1,TGTGCCAGCAGCTTGGCCCTCTACTACAATGAGCAGTTCTTC,CASSLALYYNEQFF
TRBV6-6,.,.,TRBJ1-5,TGTGCCAGCAGCAAGACAGCGGGGGGTTCAAGTCAGCCCCAGCATTTT,CASSKTAGGSSQPQHF
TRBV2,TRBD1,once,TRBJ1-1,TGTGCCAGCAGTGCGGGGAACAGGGGGAACACTGAAGCTTTCTTT,CASSAGNRGNTEAFF
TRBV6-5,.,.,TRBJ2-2,TGTGCCAGCGGTCTAGCGACGAACACCGGGGAGCTGTTTTTT,CASGLATNTGELFF
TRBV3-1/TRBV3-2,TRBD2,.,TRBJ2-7,TGTGCCAGCAGCCTCTCAATGGTGAGACTAGCGGGAGAAAGTGTTGGGCAGTACTTC,CASSLSMVRLAGESVGQYF
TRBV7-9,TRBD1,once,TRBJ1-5,TGTGCCAGCAGCAAAGGACAGGGGGCCCAGCCCCAGCATTTT,CASSKGQGAQPQHF
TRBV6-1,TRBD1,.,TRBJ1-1,TGTGCCAGCACCGAAGCCGCGACAGGGATGAACACTGAAGCTTTCTTT,CASTEAATGMNTEAFF
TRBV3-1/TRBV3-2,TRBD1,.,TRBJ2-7,TGTGCCAGCAGCTCGACAGGGTACCACGAGCAGTACTTC,CASSSTGYHEQYF
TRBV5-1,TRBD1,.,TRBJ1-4,TGCGCCAGCAGCTTCCGGGACAGGGGAAGGGGGAATGGGGAAAAACTGTTTTTT,CASSFRDRGRGNGEKLFF